This T cell receptor beta chain derives from a study of shared clonotypes between healthy human individuals (TCRdb year 2020). For the study in its entirety: The cohort included three men and a couple of women between 18 and 49 years of age. For each donor, CD4 naive and CD4 memory were each given three plates, CD8 naive was given two plates, and CD8 memory was given one plate. To estimate repertoire size and how much clonotype sharing occurs between individuals, the study deeply sequenced the blood TCR repertoires of roughly 5 healthy adults. Different laboratories and diverse techniques were used to prepare libraries and sequence TCR repertoires, to increase sequencing depth and limit assay-specific biases. Between about 0.9 and 8.9 billion PBMCs per donor were obtained by leukapheresis.

The donors were healthy, HIV-negative adults with no recently reported acute infections or vaccinations. Every donor was a Caucasian adult living in Nashville, Tennessee, USA. CD4+ T cells were enriched by magnetic negative selection, after which naive cells were positively selected on CD45RA and the negative fraction was taken as the memory subset. Blood was collected by leukapheresis, and PBMCs were isolated by Ficoll-Histopaque density gradient centrifugation and then cryopreserved in liquid nitrogen vapor phase. Analytical flow cytometry was used to check the purity and quantity of each magnetically sorted T cell population. Each sorted fraction had its genomic DNA isolated and then quantified by UV absorbance on a Nanodrop 2000c. V drops 3 bases and J drops 0 bases, leaving 6 bases in between. From the cysteine up to the phenylalanine, the CDR3 has a length of 14 residues. Only the CDR3 portion is preserved as DNA: 42 bases, with reading frame beginning at the first base. The germline V gene (reference sequence) specifies LNHDA as CDR1 and SQIVND as CDR2.

Using the deep immunoSEQ assay, TCR CDR3 regions were amplified from genomic DNA by multiplex PCR. Genomic DNA extracted from each cell subset was distributed evenly over all wells of several immunoSEQ 96-well plates, and each plate served as one replicate. For sorted subsets, each replicate PCR was loaded with roughly 0.2 ug genomic DNA, equivalent to about 30,000 T cell genomes. Purified libraries were quantified with a Qubit 3.0 fluorometer, sized on a Bioanalyzer 2100, and re-quantified with the KAPA Library Quantification kit. Every immunoSEQ 96-well plate was sequenced on a dedicated single-read 150-cycle Illumina NextSeq 550 flow cell. Concerning the study's data processing: Because the immunoSEQ output held only junctional sequences and lacked quality scores, the filtering could not match the filtering applied to full-length reads. Sequences were annotated with PyIR, a Python wrapper for IgBLAST v1.9, using IMGT germline references to assign V/J genes and CDR3. Reads with weak V/J assignments (E-value above 1e-6), missing CDR3, stop codons, out-of-frame junctions, or ambiguous translated residues were removed. V3J clonotypes were defined as sequences sharing an identical inferred V gene, J gene, and CDR3 amino acid sequence. To compute the percentage overlap between repertoires, the number of shared unique clonotypes was divided by the size of the smaller repertoire. Three approaches were used to assess repertoire richness: RTK rarefaction, the Chao1 estimator, and Recon v2.1 estimates of unobserved clonotypes. Generation probabilities for all TCRbeta clonotypes obtained by the gDNA method from a handful of donors were computed using OLGA. This is the immuneACCESS table as TCRdb keeps it, with only in-frame sequences that have V and J called. A part of the clones is gone; compared with another copy, unresolved V genes explain less than half, and the rest is unexplained. That table furnishes V, J and clone size, whereas the DNA furnished D and trimming. The sample yields around 2.1 million clones; more than 90% were counted once. Clones ranked in the top ten supply roughly 0.13% of the sample.

Findings and caveats that apply to the study as a whole: Compared with non-shared clonotypes, clonotypes shared by all four sorted-subset donors had higher generation probabilities. Only blood was sampled, and tissue TCR repertoires likely differ from those in blood. Based on pairwise subsampling, the degree of clonotype sharing among donors was expected to be affected by sequencing depth. Larger estimated clonotype richness was generally found for naive subsets than for memory subsets. The small number of donors limited the genetic and exposure-history diversity represented. Across a few donors, approximately 5% of naive CD4, around 3.5% of naive CD8, roughly 2.2% of memory CD4, and approximately 0.42% of memory CD8 clonotypes were shared. Incomplete sequencing was indicated by rarefaction of sorted-subset datasets, despite the large sequencing depth.

As to this clone: This receptor's antigen is unknown. The sample holds no much larger clone one base away, and base qualities are not on file.

The TCR sequence derives from a man between 18 and 29 years old in good health. Sequencing input: naive CD4+ T cells sorted from blood. Reading the label with the study, this specimen's cell subset or site is: CD45RA+ positively selected. The chain is assembled from TRBV19 and TRBJ1-3; the D gene cannot be resolved reliably. The CDR3 protein: CASSIRVSGNTIYF. The nucleotide sequence is given as TGTGCCAGTAGTATCCGGGTCTCTGGAAACACCATATATTTT.